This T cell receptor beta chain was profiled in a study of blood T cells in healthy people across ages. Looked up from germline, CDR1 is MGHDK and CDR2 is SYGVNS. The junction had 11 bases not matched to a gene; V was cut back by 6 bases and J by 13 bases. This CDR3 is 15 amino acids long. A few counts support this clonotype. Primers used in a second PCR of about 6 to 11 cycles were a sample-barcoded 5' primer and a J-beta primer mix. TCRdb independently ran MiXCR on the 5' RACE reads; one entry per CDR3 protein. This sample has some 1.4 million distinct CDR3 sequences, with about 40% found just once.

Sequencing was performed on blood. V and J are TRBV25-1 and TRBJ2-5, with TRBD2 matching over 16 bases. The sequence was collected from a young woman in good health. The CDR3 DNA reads TGTGCCAGCAGCAGGGCTCCGGGACTAGCGGGAGGGTTGTACTTC. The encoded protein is CASSRAPGLAGGLYF. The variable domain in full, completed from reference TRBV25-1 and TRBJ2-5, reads EADIYQTPRYLVIGTGKKITLECSQTMGHDKMYWYQQDPGMELHLIHYSYGVNSTEKGDLSSESTVSRIRTEHFPLTLESARPSHTSQYLCASSRAPGLAGGLYFGPGTRLLVL.